This TCR beta chain was identified in a study of T-cell memory formation after mild COVID-19. The study's findings and limits: There was no confirmation that second-wave clones peaking on day 37 were SARS-CoV-2 specific. The pre-infection memory compartment contained some responding clones, suggesting cross-reactive memory joined.

V lost 2 bases, J lost 0 bases, and 18 bases stayed unmatched. The CDR3 consists of 20 residues. From germline, CDR1 is SGHRS and CDR2 YFSETQ. Details on this clonotype: What it binds is unknown.

It was 5'RACE with constant-segment primers that produced the TCR alpha and TCR beta cDNA libraries, which carried sample barcodes and UMIs. TCRdb redid the calling of the 5' RACE reads with MiXCR, one entry per CDR3 protein. The profile shows over 120,000 distinct CDR3 sequences, 20% to 25% of them singletons. The receptor was derived from an adult woman who had mild COVID-19 (a few samples of this study predate the infection). Cell type and time point are not known. The V call is TRBV5-1, the J call TRBJ2-7; 9 bases map to TRBD1. Input material: PBMCs or a T cell subset sorted from them (not recorded which). As DNA, the CDR3 is TGCGCCAGCAGCTTTCAGGGGACAGGGTTTTCACCTAAACCCTCCTACGAGCAGTACTTC. Amino acid sequence: CASSFQGTGFSPKPSYEQYF.